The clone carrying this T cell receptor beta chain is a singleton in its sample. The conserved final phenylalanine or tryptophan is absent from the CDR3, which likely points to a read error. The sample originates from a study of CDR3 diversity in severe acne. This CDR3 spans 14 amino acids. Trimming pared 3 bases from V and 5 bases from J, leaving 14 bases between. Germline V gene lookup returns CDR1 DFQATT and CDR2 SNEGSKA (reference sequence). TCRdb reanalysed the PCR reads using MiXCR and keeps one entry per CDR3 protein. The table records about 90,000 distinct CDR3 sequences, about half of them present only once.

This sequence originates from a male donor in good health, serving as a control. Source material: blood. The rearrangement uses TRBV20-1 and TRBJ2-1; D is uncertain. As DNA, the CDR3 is TGCAGTGCTAGTTCCTTGAATTTACACAATGAGCAGTTCTCC. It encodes CSASSLNLHNEQFS.